Below, 7 T cell receptor beta chains from the same sample are listed, as sequenced in a study of blood T cell repertoires in COVID-19. The method was immunoSEQ multiplex PCR; TCRdb's version includes in-frame clones alone and lacks a portion of them. The table lists around 150,000 clones, roughly 87% of them singletons, with roughly 4.5% in the top ten. The source material was peripheral blood. The receptors were sampled from a woman aged 55-70 years with active or convalescent COVID-19.

The V call is TRBV7-9, the J call TRBJ2-3; 9 nucleotides align to TRBD1. The length of the CDR3 is 16 residues. In germline, CDR1 is SEHNR, CDR2 FQNEAQ (reference sequence). V gave up 1 base and J gave up 1 base; unmatched junction bases: 3. CDR3 protein: CASSLEGQGGTDTQYF. The CDR3 DNA reads as TGTGCCAGCAGCTTAGAGGGACAGGGAGGCACAGATACGCAGTATTTT.

The chain joins TRBV19 to TRBJ1-6, with D tentatively TRBD1 (6 bases). CDR3 length: 15 residues. In germline, CDR1 is LNHDA, CDR2 SQIVND (reference sequence). Trimming took 6 bases from V and 9 from J, leaving 18 bases between them. The CDR3 reads CASSTDSFAVSPLHF. Written as DNA, the CDR3 is TGTGCCAGTAGCACGGACAGTTTCGCCGTTTCACCCCTCCACTTT. The whole variable domain, filled in from reference TRBV19 and TRBJ1-6, reads DGGITQSPKYLFRKEGQNVTLSCEQNLNHDAMYWYRQDPGQGLRLIYYSQIVNDFQKGDIAEGYSVSREKKESFPLTVTSAQKNPTAFYLCASSTDSFAVSPLHFGNGTRLTVT.

This sequence joins TRBV7-2 and TRBJ2-7; D is perhaps TRBD1 (6 bases). With 4 bases removed from V and 2 bases from J, the gap between germline ends came to 15 bases. From germline, CDR1 is SGHTA and CDR2 FQGNSA. The CDR3 contains 15 residues. The CDR3 here is CASSSRNRETYEQYF. The CDR3 region has the DNA TGTGCCAGCAGCTCCCGGAACAGGGAAACCTACGAGCAGTACTTC.

The genes are TRBV5-6 and TRBJ1-2, with D possibly matching TRBD1 (6 bases). The ends were cut back, 4 bases at V and 1 base at J, with 14 bases in the middle. The CDR3 is 15 residues long. CDR1 is SGHDT and CDR2 is YYEEEE in the germline V gene. The chain's CDR3 is CASSPDTGINYGYTF. The CDR3 DNA is TGTGCCAGCAGCCCCGACACAGGGATTAACTATGGCTACACCTTC.

This chain links TRBV7-2 with TRBJ2-3, with TRBD2 matching 8 bases. The CDR3 has 14 residues. V trimming: 6 bases; J trimming: 3 bases; junction bases outside the gene matches: 5. Germline-derived CDR1 and CDR2 are SGHTA and FQGNSA. The CDR3 region has the DNA TGTGCCAGCAGAACCGGGGGGGCGACAGATACGCAGTATTTT. This sequence encodes CASRTGGATDTQYF. The full variable domain, with the rest looked up from reference TRBV7-2 and TRBJ2-3, is GAGVSQSPSNKVTEKGKDVELRCDPISGHTALYWYRQSLGQGLEFLIYFQGNSAPDKSGLPSDRFSAERTGGSVSTLTIQRTQQEDSAVYLCASRTGGATDTQYFGPGTRLTVL.

The rearrangement joins TRBV5-1 to TRBJ2-7, with D maybe TRBD1 (7 bases). Germline CDR1 is SGHRS and CDR2 is YFSETQ. The V end was cut by 3 bases, the J end by 2 bases, with 12 bases between. The CDR3 consists of 14 residues. The CDR3 region is CASSWGGTAYEQYF. Here the CDR3 DNA reads TGCGCCAGCAGCTGGGGCGGGACAGCCTACGAGCAGTACTTC.

V and J are TRBV5-1 and TRBJ2-1; 12 bases agree with TRBD2. J lost 7 bases, V lost 0 bases, and 2 bases had no gene match. The germline gives CDR1 SGHRS, CDR2 YFSETQ. The CDR3 is made up of 15 amino acids. The CDR3 spells CASSLATSGGNEQFF. The DNA for the CDR3 is TGCGCCAGCAGCTTGGCGACTAGCGGGGGTAATGAGCAGTTCTTC.